This TCR beta chain came from a study of T-cell reconstitution after alpha-beta-depleted transplantation in children. Points from the study as a whole: The main origin of T-cell counts and diversity one year after transplant was newly produced T cells.

Unique molecular identifiers tagged the TCRbeta library. Using its own MiXCR run on the PCR reads, TCRdb lists one record per CDR3 protein. The repertoire holds around 490,000 distinct CDR3 sequences, with 9.5% to 12% as singletons. This CDR3 spans 14 amino acids. Germline V gives CDR1 LNHNV, CDR2 YYDKDF (reference sequence). The junction had 1 base not matched to a gene; V was cut back by 0 bases and J by 7 bases. There are many counts of this clonotype. As yet, its antigen is unknown. The sequenced sample was PBMCs, mostly from graft donor cells, obtained 180 days after TCRalphabeta/CD19-depleted stem cell transplant. The TCR comes from a female patient aged 2 to 10 who had a stem cell transplant for aplastic anemia, so the T cells may come from the graft donor. The chain has TRBV15 and TRBJ2-2; 8 positions agree with TRBD1. The CDR3 nucleotides are TGTGCCACCAGCAGAGAAACAGGGGGCGGGGAGCTGTTTTTT. Translation gives CATSRETGGGELFF.